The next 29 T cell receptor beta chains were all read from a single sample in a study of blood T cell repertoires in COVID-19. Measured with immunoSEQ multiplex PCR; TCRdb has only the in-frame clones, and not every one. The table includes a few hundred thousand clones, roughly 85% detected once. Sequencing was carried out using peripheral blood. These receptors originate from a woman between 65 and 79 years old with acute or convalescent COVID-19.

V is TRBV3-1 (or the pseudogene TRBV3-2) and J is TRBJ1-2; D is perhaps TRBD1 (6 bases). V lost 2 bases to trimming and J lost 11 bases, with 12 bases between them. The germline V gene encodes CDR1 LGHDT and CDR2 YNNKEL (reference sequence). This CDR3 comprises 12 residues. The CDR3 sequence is CASSQSDSKYTF. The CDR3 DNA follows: TGTGCCAGCAGCCAATCGGACAGCAAATACACCTTC.

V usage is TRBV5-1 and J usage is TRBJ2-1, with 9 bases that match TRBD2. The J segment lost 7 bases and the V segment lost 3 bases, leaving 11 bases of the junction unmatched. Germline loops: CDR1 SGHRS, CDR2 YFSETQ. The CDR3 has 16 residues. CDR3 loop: CASSSEYRRGGNEQFF. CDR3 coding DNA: TGCGCCAGCAGCTCGGAGTACCGGCGGGGGGGAAATGAGCAGTTCTTC.

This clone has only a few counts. CDR3 DNA: TGTGCCACCAGCAGAGGAAGGGGCACCGGGGAGCTGTTTTTT. Translated: CATSRGRGTGELFF. The chain combines TRBV15 with TRBJ2-2; tentative D call: TRBD1 (5 bases). The V end was cut by 1 base, the J end by 4 bases, with 7 bases between. The CDR3 has 14 residues. In germline, CDR1 is LNHNV, CDR2 YYDKDF (reference sequence).

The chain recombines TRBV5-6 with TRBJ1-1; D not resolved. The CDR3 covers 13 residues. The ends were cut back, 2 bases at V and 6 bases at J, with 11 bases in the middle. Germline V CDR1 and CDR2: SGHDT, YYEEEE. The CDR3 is CASSFGEMAEAFF. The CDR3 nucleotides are TGTGCCAGCAGCTTCGGGGAGATGGCTGAAGCTTTCTTT.

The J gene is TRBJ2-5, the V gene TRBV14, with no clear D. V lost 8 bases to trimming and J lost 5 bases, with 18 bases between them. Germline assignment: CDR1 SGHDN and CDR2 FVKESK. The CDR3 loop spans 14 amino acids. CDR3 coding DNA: TGTGCCAGCTCTCCTTTGGCGGTTCCTGAGACCCAGTACTTC. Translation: CASSPLAVPETQYF.

The CDR3 loop reads CASSPRQGPYYGYTF. Written as DNA, the CDR3 is TGCGCCAGCAGCCCTCGACAGGGCCCCTATTATGGCTACACCTTC. The gene calls are TRBV5-1 and TRBJ1-2, with 7 bases fitting TRBD1. J was trimmed by 5 bases and V by 4 bases; bases with no gene match: 11. Germline CDR1 is SGHRS and CDR2 is YFSETQ. The CDR3 runs to 15 residues.

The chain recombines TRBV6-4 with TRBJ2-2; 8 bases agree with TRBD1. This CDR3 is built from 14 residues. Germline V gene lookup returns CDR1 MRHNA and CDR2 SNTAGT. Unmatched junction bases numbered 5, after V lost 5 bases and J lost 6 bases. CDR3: CASSHDRGSGELFF. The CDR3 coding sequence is TGTGCCAGCAGTCACGACAGGGGCTCCGGGGAGCTGTTTTTT.

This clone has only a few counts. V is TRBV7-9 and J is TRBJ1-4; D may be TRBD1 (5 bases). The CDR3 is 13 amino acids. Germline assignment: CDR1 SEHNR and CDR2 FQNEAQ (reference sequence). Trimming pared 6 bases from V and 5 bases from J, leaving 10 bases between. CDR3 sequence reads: CASRGAGNEKLFF. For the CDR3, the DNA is TGTGCCAGCAGAGGGGCGGGGAATGAAAAACTGTTTTTT.

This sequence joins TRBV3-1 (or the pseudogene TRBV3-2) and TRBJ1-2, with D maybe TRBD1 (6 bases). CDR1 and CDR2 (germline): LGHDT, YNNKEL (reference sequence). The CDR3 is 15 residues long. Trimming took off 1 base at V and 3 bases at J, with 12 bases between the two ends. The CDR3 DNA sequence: TGTGCCAGCAGCCAAGGGGGGCCCGGCTACTATGGCTACACCTTC. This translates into CASSQGGPGYYGYTF.

The CDR3 sequence: CASRLVQGADYGYTF. CDR3 nucleotides: TGCGCCAGCAGGCTAGTACAGGGGGCGGACTATGGCTACACCTTC. The chain joins TRBV5-1 to TRBJ1-2; 9 bases are shared with TRBD1. V trimming: 5 bases; J trimming: 3 bases; junction bases outside the gene matches: 8. Per the germline V gene, CDR1 is SGHRS and CDR2 is YFSETQ. The CDR3 totals 15 residues.

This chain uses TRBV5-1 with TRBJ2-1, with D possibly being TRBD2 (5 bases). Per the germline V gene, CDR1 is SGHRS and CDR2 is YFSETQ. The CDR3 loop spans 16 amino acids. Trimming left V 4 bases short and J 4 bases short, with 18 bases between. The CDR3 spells CASSIGRTSGYNEQFF. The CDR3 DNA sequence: TGCGCCAGCAGCATTGGTCGGACCTCGGGGTACAATGAGCAGTTCTTC.

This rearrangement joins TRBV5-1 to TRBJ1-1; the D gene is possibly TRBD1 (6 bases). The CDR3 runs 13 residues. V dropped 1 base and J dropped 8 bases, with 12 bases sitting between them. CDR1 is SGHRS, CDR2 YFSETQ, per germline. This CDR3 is CASSLRRGAEAFF. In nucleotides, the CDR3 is TGCGCCAGCAGCTTGCGCAGGGGCGCAGAAGCTTTCTTT.

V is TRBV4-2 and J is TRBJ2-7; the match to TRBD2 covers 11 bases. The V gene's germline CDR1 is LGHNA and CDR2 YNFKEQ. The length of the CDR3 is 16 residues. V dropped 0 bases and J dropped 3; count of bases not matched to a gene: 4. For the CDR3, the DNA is TGTGCCAGCAGCCAAGACGTGGGGACTAGCGGCTACGAGCAGTACTTC. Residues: CASSQDVGTSGYEQYF.

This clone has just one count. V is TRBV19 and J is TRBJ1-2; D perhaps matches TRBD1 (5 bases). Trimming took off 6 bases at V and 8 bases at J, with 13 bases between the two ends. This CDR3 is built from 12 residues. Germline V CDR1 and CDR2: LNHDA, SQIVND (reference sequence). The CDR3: CASRPAGRGYTF. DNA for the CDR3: TGTGCCAGTAGGCCAGCAGGGCGCGGCTACACCTTC.

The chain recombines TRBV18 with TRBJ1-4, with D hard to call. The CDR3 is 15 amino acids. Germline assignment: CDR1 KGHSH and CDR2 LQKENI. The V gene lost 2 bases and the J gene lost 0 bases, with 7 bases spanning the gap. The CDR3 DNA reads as TGTGCCAGCTCACCAGCGGTTACAACTAATGAAAAACTGTTTTTT. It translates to CASSPAVTTNEKLFF.

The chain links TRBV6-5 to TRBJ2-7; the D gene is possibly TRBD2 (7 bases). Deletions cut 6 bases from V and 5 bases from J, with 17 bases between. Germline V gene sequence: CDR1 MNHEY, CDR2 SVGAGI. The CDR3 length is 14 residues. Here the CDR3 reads CASRRPGGRNEQYF. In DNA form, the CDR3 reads TGTGCCAGCAGGCGTCCGGGGGGCAGGAACGAGCAGTACTTC.

CDR3 bases: TGTGCCAGTAAGTCGCGACTAGCGACTTACAATGAGCAGTTCTTC. This sequence encodes CASKSRLATYNEQFF. The chain links TRBV19 to TRBJ2-1; 8 nucleotides line up with TRBD2. CDR3 length: 15 residues. J was trimmed by 4 bases and V by 7 bases; bases with no gene match: 9. Germline CDR1 reads LNHDA; CDR2 reads SQIVND (reference sequence).

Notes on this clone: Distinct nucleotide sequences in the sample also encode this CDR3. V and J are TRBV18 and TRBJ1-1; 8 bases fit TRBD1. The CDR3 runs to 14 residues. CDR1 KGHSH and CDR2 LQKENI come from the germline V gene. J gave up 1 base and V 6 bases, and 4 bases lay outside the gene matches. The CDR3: CASSPGQGNTEAFF. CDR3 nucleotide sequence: TGTGCCAGCTCCCCTGGACAGGGGAACACTGAAGCTTTCTTT.

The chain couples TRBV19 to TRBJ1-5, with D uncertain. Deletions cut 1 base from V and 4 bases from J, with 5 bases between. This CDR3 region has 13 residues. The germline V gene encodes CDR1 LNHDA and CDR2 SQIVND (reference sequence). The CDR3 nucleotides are TGTGCCAGTAGTATAGCGAGAAATCAGCCCCAGCATTTT. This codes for CASSIARNQPQHF. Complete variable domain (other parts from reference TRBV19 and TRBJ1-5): DGGITQSPKYLFRKEGQNVTLSCEQNLNHDAMYWYRQDPGQGLRLIYYSQIVNDFQKGDIAEGYSVSREKKESFPLTVTSAQKNPTAFYLCASSIARNQPQHFGDGTRLSIL.

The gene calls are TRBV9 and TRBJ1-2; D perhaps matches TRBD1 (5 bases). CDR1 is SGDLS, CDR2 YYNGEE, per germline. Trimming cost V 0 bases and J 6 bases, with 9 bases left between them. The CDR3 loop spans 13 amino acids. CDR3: CASSVAGRDGYTF. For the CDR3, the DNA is TGTGCCAGCAGCGTAGCCGGCAGGGATGGCTACACCTTC.

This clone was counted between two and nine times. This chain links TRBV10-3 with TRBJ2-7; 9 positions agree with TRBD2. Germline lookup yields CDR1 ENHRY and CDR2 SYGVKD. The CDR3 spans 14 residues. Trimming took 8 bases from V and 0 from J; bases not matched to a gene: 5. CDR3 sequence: CAIGASGTSYEQYF. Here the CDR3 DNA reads TGTGCCATCGGGGCTAGCGGGACCTCCTACGAGCAGTACTTC.

This chain's CDR3 is CASSPDGGRGNEKLFF. In nucleotides, the CDR3 is TGTGCCAGCAGCCCGGACGGAGGGAGGGGAAATGAAAAACTGTTTTTT. The chain joins TRBV16 to TRBJ1-4, with D possibly TRBD1 on 5 matching bases. Germline values: CDR1 KGHSY, CDR2 FQNENV. Trimming pared 4 bases from V and 5 bases from J, leaving 17 bases between. The CDR3 runs to 16 residues.

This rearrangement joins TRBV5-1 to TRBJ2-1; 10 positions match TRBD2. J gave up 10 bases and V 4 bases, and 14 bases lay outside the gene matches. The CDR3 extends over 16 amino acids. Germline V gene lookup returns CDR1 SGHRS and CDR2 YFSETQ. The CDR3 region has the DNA TGCGCCAGCAGCCCCCAGGTAGCGGGGGGCGTCCGGGAGCAGTTCTTC. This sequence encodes CASSPQVAGGVREQFF. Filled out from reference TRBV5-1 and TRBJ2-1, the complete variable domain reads KAGVTQTPRYLIKTRGQQVTLSCSPISGHRSVSWYQQTPGQGLQFLFEYFSETQRNKGNFPGRFSGRQFSNSRSEMNVSTLELGDSALYLCASSPQVAGGVREQFFGPGTRLTVL.

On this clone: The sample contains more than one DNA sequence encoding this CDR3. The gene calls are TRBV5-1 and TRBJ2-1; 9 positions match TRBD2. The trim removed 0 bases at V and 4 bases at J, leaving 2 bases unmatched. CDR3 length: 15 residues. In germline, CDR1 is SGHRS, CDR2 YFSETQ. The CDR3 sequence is CASSLVAGGYNEQFF. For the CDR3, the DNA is TGCGCCAGCAGCTTGGTGGCGGGGGGGTACAATGAGCAGTTCTTC.

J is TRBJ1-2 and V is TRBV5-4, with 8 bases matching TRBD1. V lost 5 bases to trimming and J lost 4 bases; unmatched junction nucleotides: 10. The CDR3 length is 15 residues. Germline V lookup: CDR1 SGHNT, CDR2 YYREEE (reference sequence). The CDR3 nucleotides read TGTGCCAGCAGACTCGGACAGGGTAGGAGCTATGGCTACACCTTC. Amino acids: CASRLGQGRSYGYTF.

The CDR3 bases are TGTGCCAGCAGTCCGGACACGGAAGAGACCCAGTACTTC. This gives the protein CASSPDTEETQYF. The genes are TRBV12-3 or TRBV12-4 and TRBJ2-5; D is perhaps TRBD1 (5 bases). Trimming cost V 5 bases and J 3 bases, with 10 bases left between them. The CDR3 sequence is 13 residues long.

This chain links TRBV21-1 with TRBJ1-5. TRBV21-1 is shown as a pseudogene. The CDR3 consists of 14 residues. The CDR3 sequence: CASSFGGANQPQHF. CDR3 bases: TGTGCCAGCAGCTTTGGCGGGGCCAATCAGCCCCAGCATTTT.

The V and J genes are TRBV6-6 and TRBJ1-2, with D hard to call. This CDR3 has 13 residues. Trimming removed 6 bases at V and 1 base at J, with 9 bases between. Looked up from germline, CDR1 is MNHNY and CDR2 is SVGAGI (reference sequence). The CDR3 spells CASSPAVNYGYTF. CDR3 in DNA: TGTGCCAGCAGCCCCGCGGTTAACTATGGCTACACCTTC.

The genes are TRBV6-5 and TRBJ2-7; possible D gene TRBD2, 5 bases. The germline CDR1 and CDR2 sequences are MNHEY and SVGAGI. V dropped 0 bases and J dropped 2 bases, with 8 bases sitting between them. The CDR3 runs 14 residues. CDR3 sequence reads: CASSYSGSTYEQYF. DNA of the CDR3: TGTGCCAGCAGTTACTCAGGGAGTACCTACGAGCAGTACTTC.